Listed below are T cell receptor beta chains from one sample, sequenced in a study of CD8 T cells in ankylosing spondylitis. Using its own MiXCR run on the 5' RACE reads, TCRdb lists one record per CDR3 protein. The sample contains roughly 470,000 distinct CDR3 sequences, 25% to 30% of which appear only once. Sequenced sample: blood, either unsorted or a sorted T cell fraction (not recorded which). Source of these receptors: a male donor with ankylosing spondylitis. CDR3s include the opening cysteine and the closing phenylalanine or tryptophan. A D gene is named only where the DNA matches it firmly. Rows may omit the clone size; those that give it use once, few, many or a size class.

cdr3_aa,cdr3_nt,v_call,clone_size,d_call,j_call
CASNQRGPETEAFF,TGTGCCAGCAACCAACGGGGCCCTGAGACTGAAGCTTTCTTT,TRBV27,few,.,TRBJ1-1
CSAPGRASNTGELFF,TGCAGTGCACCCGGGAGGGCCTCGAACACCGGGGAGCTGTTTTTT,TRBV20-1,.,TRBD2,TRBJ2-2
CASSLSYSSGRIGYF,TGTGCCAGCAGTTTATCCTACTCGAGCGGGAGGATCGGGTATTTT,TRBV27,few,TRBD2,TRBJ2-3
CASSPQGHNEQFF,TGTGCCAGCTCACCTCAAGGGCACAATGAGCAGTTCTTC,TRBV18,.,.,TRBJ2-1
CSAAGTGVPGNGYTF,TGCAGTGCCGCCGGGACAGGGGTCCCCGGGAATGGCTACACCTTC,TRBV20-1,few,TRBD1,TRBJ1-2
CASSSGPRETQYF,TGTGCCAGCAGCTCGGGACCCCGAGAGACCCAGTACTTC,TRBV11-2,few,.,TRBJ2-5
CASSLAPRNQPQHF,TGTGCCAGCAGCTTGGCACCCCGAAATCAGCCCCAGCATTTT,TRBV5-5,.,.,TRBJ1-5
CASSRLGTVIYNEQFF,TGTGCCAGCAGTCGCCTGGGGACAGTGATCTACAATGAGCAGTTCTTC,TRBV9,.,TRBD1,TRBJ2-1
CSATGQGSYNEQFF,TGCAGCGCTACGGGACAGGGTTCCTACAATGAGCAGTTCTTC,TRBV29-1,few,TRBD1,TRBJ2-1
CASKRLASTDTQYF,TGTGCCAGCAAGAGGCTAGCTAGCACAGATACGCAGTATTTT,TRBV7-9,many,.,TRBJ2-3
CSVEEWGTEAFF,TGCAGCGTTGAAGAATGGGGCACTGAAGCTTTCTTT,TRBV29-1,.,.,TRBJ1-1
CASGTERETQYF,TGTGCCAGCGGGACAGAACGAGAGACCCAGTACTTC,TRBV3-1,.,TRBD1,TRBJ2-5
CASSLAGYGYTF,TGTGCCAGCAGTTTGGCGGGCTATGGCTACACCTTC,TRBV7-9,many,.,TRBJ1-2
CASRRGQSRTGELFF,TGCGCCAGTAGAAGGGGGCAGAGTAGGACCGGGGAGCTGTTTTTT,TRBV5-1,.,TRBD1,TRBJ2-2
CSARDSTSGRQETQYF,TGCAGTGCTAGAGATTCGACTAGCGGGCGCCAAGAGACCCAGTACTTC,TRBV20-1,.,TRBD2,TRBJ2-5